What follows describes a single TCR beta chain. Its antigen is as yet unknown. This entry comes from a study of cytomegalovirus exposure and HLA in healthy donors. Notes on the study in general: According to reports, the classifier identified cytomegalovirus status with high specificity and sensitivity.

The PCR ran on 60 Vbeta and 13 Jbeta primers. Libraries were prepared by immunoSEQ multiplex PCR; TCRdb keeps only in-frame clonotypes and omits some of them. The table includes around 170,000 clones, approximately 71% detected once. The CDR3 spans 13 residues. Trimming shortened V by 6 bases and J by 3 bases, and 10 bases separated the two germline ends. Germline CDR1 reads SNHLY; CDR2 reads FYNNEI. Sequenced input: PBMCs. The receptor was derived from a girl aged 5-17 years in good health and CMV-seronegative. The chain recombines TRBV2 with TRBJ2-3, with D unclear. As DNA, the CDR3 is TGTGCCAGCAGCCGAGATAATACAGATACGCAGTATTTT. Translated: CASSRDNTDTQYF.